The clone carrying this T cell receptor beta chain showed up just once. Antigen unknown. This sample is part of a study of long-term antiretroviral therapy in people with HIV. Regarding the study as a whole: It was observed that HIV repertoires exhibited narrower CDR3 length ranges than controls. Clonotypes expanded prior to ART showed repertoire dominance at all sampled time points.

Investigators performed immunoSEQ version v3.0 at survey level. Sequencing was performed with immunoSEQ multiplex PCR; in TCRdb, only in-frame clones are kept and a portion is missing. The sample contains over 25,000 clones, 97% of which appear only once. Specimen: unsorted PBMCs, collected 7.6 years after starting antiretroviral therapy. The clonotype comes from a man aged 30 to 45 with HIV.

CDR3 sequence: CASSAAGTGLVEQYF. The CDR3 coding sequence is TGCGCCAGCAGCGCAGCCGGGACAGGGCTCGTCGAGCAGTACTTC. This chain joins TRBV5-1 and TRBJ2-7; TRBD1 aligns across 9 bases. The CDR3 sequence is 15 residues long. J was trimmed by 6 bases and V by 4 bases; bases with no gene match: 11. Germline loops: CDR1 SGHRS, CDR2 YFSETQ.